Presented here are 6 T cell receptor beta chains from one specimen sequenced in a study of regulatory T cells in long-lasting Graves disease (dated by TCRdb to the early 2020s). The sample's time point label, decoded: newly diagnosed GD, antithyroid drugs for less than 3 months. RNA was extracted from PBMCs in TRIzol for both TCR sequencing and RNA sequencing. Library preparation was by multiplex PCR. The instrument given in TCRdb is Illumina HiSeq 4000. To build TCR beta libraries, CDR3 regions were amplified by Arm-PCR using iRepertoire HTBI primers. TCRdb itself trimmed the public reads at Q25 with fastp, ran MiXCR and retained productive beta chains. Each entry is one CDR3 protein sequence, shown with its most common DNA and genes. Present in this sample are 350,000 to 450,000 distinct CDR3 sequences, 12% of which were seen just once. The ten largest clonotypes hold under 20% of the sample. The data were also submitted as part of a second study, on T cells in Graves' hyperthyroidism and ophthalmopathy.

The sample was peripheral blood mononuclear cells (PBMCs), taken at new diagnosis, from a patient treated with antithyroid drugs. The source is a woman under 30 with Graves disease. Donor details come from another sample of the same person, matched by shared clones.

This chain links TRBV6-1 with TRBJ2-1; D is uncertain. Germline CDR1 MNHNS, CDR2 SASEGT. The CDR3 has 16 residues. V was cut by 7 bases and J by 0 bases, with 16 bases left in between. The chain's CDR3 is CASTSRTPSSYNEQFF. For the CDR3, the DNA is TGTGCCAGCACATCCCGGACCCCGAGCTCCTACAATGAGCAGTTCTTC.

This clonotype has a count of ten or more. The chain links TRBV20-1 to TRBJ2-7, with 7 bases matching TRBD2. There are 17 residues in the CDR3. The trim removed 4 bases at V and 2 bases at J, leaving 17 bases unmatched. The germline CDR1 and CDR2 sequences are DFQATT and SNEGSKA (reference sequence). The CDR3 DNA follows: TGCAGTGCTATGGTCCTAGTCGCGGGAGCTCCCCCCTACGAGCAGTACTTC. This translates into CSAMVLVAGAPPYEQYF.

This chain uses TRBV7-9 with TRBJ2-1, with 9 bases that match TRBD1. Germline assignment: CDR1 SEHNR and CDR2 FQNEAQ (reference sequence). The CDR3 spans 13 residues. J was trimmed by 8 bases and V by 7 bases; bases with no gene match: 6. The CDR3 sequence is CASNPGQGYEQFF. CDR3 nucleotides: TGTGCCAGCAACCCGGGACAGGGTTATGAGCAGTTCTTC.

This clonotype was counted a few times. The chain uses TRBV5-5 and TRBJ2-4; 7 bases are shared with TRBD1. Unmatched junction bases numbered 5, after V lost 2 bases and J lost 0 bases. This CDR3 has 16 residues. From germline, CDR1 is SGHKS and CDR2 YYEKEE (reference sequence). CDR3 loop: CASSFRDSQAKNIQYF. The CDR3 DNA reads TGTGCCAGCAGCTTCCGGGACAGCCAAGCCAAAAACATTCAGTACTTC.

The genes are TRBV20-1 and TRBJ1-1; D uncertain. The V gene lost 6 bases and the J gene lost 4 bases, with 12 bases spanning the gap. The CDR3 covers 12 residues. Germline CDR1 and CDR2: DFQATT and SNEGSKA (reference sequence). The CDR3 sequence: CSAVRGITEAFF. The CDR3 region has the DNA TGCAGTGCGGTTCGGGGAATCACTGAAGCTTTCTTT.

This clonotype occurred a few times. The chain is built from TRBV20-1 and TRBJ2-2; the D gene is possibly TRBD2 (6 bases). V lost 5 bases to trimming and J lost 6 bases, with 10 bases between them. CDR3 size: 12 residues. Germline CDR1 and CDR2: DFQATT and SNEGSKA (reference sequence). The chain's CDR3 is CSALSGAGELFF. The CDR3 coding sequence is TGCAGTGCTCTTAGCGGCGCCGGGGAGCTGTTTTTT.